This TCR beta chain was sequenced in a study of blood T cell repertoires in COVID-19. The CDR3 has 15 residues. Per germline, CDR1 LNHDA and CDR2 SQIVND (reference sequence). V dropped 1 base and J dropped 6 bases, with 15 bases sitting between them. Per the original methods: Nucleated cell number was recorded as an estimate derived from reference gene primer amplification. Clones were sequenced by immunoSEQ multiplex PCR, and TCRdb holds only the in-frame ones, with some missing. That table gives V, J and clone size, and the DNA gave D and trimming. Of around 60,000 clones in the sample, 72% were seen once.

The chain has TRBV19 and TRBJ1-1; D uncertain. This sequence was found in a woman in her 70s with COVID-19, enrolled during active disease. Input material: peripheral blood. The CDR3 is CASSIGPGRAPEAFF. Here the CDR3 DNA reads TGTGCCAGTAGTATAGGGCCGGGAAGGGCCCCTGAAGCTTTCTTT.